This TCR beta chain comes out of a study of CD8+ T cells in alopecia areata. For the study at large: Transfer of skin from roughly 6-12-month-old C3H/HeJ graft donors with spontaneous alopecia was made to roughly 6-10-week-old female C3H/HeJ mice. Findings of the study overall: Possibly because of HLA-related factors, TCR sharing was less clear across patients than in mice. Lesional scalp exceeded normal scalp in clonality, especially in alopecia totalis/universalis. Scalp samples also yield sequences from resident alphabeta T cells of normal skin.

As concerns this clone: The antigen is not known. Each gene name is a mouse one. The CDR3 end falls 4 residues outside the read, so it is completed with the germline J gene.

The CDR3 sequence is 14 residues long. V was pared by 3 bases and J by 4 bases, with 4 bases of the junction left unmatched. Germline CDR1 and CDR2: NNHDY and SYVADS. The sequencing template was cDNA reverse transcribed from extracted RNA. The assay was immunoSEQ multiplex PCR, and TCRdb's table has in-frame clones only and misses some. In total the sample includes approximately 280,000 clones, none of them seen once. Researchers sorted pooled cutaneous lymph node cells on the basis of CD4, CD8alpha, NKG2D, NKG2ACE and other markers. The chain combines TRBV13-3 with TRBJ1-2; 9 positions match TRBD1. The clonotype comes from a C3H/HeJ mouse with alopecia areata. For this strain, the MHC haplotype corresponds to H2-k. Sequences were obtained from CD4+ T cells sorted from a lymph node. Incomplete CDR3 DNA: TGTGCCAGCAGTGTTGGGACAGGGACCTCC. It translates to CASSVGTGTS. The entire CDR3 reads CASSVGTGTSDYTF.